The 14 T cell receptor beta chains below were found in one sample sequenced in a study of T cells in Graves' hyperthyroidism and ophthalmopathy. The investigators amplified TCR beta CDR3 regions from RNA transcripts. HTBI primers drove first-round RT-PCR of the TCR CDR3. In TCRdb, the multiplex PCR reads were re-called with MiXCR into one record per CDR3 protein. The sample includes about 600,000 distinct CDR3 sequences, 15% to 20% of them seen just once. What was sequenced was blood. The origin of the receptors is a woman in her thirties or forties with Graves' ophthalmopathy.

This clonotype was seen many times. The CDR3 sequence is CATRRGSGGAYPEQYF. The CDR3 DNA reads as TGTGCCACCCGGCGGGGGTCGGGGGGCGCGTATCCCGAGCAGTACTTC. V is TRBV11-2 and J is TRBJ2-7; perhaps TRBD2 as D (7 bases). The CDR3 spans 16 residues. The germline V gene encodes CDR1 SGHAT and CDR2 FQNNGV. Trimming cost V 10 bases and J 6 bases, with 28 bases left between them.

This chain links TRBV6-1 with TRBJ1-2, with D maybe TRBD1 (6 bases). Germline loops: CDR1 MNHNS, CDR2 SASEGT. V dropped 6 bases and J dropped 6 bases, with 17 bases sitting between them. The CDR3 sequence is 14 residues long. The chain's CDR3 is CASRPGETGHGYTF. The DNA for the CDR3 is TGTGCCAGCAGACCGGGGGAAACAGGGCATGGCTACACCTTC.

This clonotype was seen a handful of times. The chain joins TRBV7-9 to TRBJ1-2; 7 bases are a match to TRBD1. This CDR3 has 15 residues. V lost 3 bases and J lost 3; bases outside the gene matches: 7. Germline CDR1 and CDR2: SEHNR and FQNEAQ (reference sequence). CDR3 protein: CASSLGGTVDYGYTF. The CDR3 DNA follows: TGTGCCAGCAGCTTGGGGGGGACAGTGGACTATGGCTACACCTTC.

CDR3 loop: CASSHGTSDFSTTTQYF. CDR3 coding DNA: TGTGCCAGCTCACACGGGACTAGCGATTTTAGCACAACTACGCAGTATTTT. The V call is TRBV18, the J call TRBJ2-3; 10 bases map to TRBD2. The CDR3 contains 17 residues. Germline values: CDR1 KGHSH, CDR2 LQKENI. Unmatched junction bases numbered 15, after V lost 4 bases and J lost 8 bases.

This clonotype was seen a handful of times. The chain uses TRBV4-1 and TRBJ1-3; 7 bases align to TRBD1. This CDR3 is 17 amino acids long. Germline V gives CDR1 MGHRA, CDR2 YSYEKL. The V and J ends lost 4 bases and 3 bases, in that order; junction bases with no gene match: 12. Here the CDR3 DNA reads TGCGCCAGCAGCCCCCCGCCGGGACAGTGGGTTGGAAACACCATATATTTT. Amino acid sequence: CASSPPPGQWVGNTIYF.

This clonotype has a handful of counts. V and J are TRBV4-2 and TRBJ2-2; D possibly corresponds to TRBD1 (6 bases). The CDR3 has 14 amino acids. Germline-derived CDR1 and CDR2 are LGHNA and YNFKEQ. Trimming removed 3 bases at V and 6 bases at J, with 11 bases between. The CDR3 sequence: CASSHSKGAGELFF. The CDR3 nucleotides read TGTGCCAGCAGCCATAGTAAGGGGGCCGGGGAGCTGTTTTTT.

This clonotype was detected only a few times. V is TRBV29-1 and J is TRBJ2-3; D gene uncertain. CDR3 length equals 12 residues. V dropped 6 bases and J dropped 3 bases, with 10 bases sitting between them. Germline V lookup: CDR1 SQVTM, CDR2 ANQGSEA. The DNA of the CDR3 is TGCAGCGTGTACAAGGGTACAGATACGCAGTATTTT. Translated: CSVYKGTDTQYF.

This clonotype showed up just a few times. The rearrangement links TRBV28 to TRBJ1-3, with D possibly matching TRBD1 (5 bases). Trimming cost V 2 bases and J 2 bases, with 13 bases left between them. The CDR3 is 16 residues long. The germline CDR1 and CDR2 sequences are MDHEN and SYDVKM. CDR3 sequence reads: CASSLVGGLTGNTIYF. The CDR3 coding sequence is TGTGCCAGCAGTTTAGTTGGGGGACTGACTGGAAACACCATATATTTT.

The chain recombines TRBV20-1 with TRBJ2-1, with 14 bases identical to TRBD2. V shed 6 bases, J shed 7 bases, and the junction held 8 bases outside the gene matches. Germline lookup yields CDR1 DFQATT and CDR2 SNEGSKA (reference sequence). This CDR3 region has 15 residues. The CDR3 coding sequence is TGCAGTGCACCAAGGACTAGCGGGGGGAGGAATGAGCAGTTCTTC. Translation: CSAPRTSGGRNEQFF.

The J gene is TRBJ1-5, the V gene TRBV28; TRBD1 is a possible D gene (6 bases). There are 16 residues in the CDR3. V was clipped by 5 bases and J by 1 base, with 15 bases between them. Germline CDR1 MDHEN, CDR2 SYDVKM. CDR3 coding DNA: TGTGCCAGCAGTACCCTCGGGACACTGAGCAATCAGCCCCAGCATTTT. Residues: CASSTLGTLSNQPQHF.

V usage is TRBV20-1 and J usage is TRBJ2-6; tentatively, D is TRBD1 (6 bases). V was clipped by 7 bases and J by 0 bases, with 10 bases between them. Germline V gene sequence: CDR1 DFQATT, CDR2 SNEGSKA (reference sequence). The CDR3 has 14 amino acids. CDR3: CSVQGISGANVLTF. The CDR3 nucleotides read TGCAGTGTACAGGGCATCTCTGGGGCCAACGTCCTGACTTTC.

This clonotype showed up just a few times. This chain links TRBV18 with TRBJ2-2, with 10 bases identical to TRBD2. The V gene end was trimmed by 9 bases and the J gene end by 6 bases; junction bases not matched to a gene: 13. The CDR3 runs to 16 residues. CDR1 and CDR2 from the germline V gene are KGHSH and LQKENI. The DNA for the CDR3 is TGTGCCAGTTCCGGGACTAGCGACAGAGCGTCCGGGGAGCTGTTTTTT. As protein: CASSGTSDRASGELFF.

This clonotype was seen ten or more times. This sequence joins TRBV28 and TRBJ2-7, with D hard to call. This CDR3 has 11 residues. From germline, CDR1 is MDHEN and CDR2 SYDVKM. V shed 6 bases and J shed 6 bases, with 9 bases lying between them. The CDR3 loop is CASSSFLEQYF. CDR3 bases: TGTGCCAGCAGCTCCTTTCTCGAGCAGTACTTC.

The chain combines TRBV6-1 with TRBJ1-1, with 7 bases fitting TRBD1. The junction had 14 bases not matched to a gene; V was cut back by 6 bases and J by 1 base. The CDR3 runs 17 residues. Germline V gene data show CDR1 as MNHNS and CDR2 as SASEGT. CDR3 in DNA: TGTGCCAGCAGCCCCAGGGGGATAACTACAGGGAACACTGAAGCTTTCTTT. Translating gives CASSPRGITTGNTEAFF.